This TCR beta chain came from a study of OX40 agonist ivuxolimab in advanced cancers. The length of the CDR3 is 15 residues. The V end was cut by 1 base, the J end by 0 bases, with 4 bases between. The germline CDR1 and CDR2 sequences are SEHNR and FQNEAQ (reference sequence). Study-level points and caveats: At 0.1-3.0 mg/kg, partial responders had clonal expansion among the lowest observed.

As to this clone: Its antigen is currently unknown.

Some clones are missing from TCRdb's copy, which holds only in-frame ones; the method was immunoSEQ multiplex PCR. Altogether approximately 86,000 clones are present, 70% to 90% being singletons, with the ten largest covering 6% to 8%. This material consisted of CD4+ or CD8+ T cells sorted from blood, taken in a trial of the OX40 agonist ivuxolimab. The TCR was taken from an adult with an advanced solid tumor such as melanoma, head and neck, liver or kidney cancer. This chain connects TRBV7-9 to TRBJ2-6, with D hard to call. The CDR3 loop reads CASSLGISGANVLTF. Here the CDR3 DNA reads TGTGCCAGCAGCTTAGGTATCTCTGGGGCCAACGTCCTGACTTTC.